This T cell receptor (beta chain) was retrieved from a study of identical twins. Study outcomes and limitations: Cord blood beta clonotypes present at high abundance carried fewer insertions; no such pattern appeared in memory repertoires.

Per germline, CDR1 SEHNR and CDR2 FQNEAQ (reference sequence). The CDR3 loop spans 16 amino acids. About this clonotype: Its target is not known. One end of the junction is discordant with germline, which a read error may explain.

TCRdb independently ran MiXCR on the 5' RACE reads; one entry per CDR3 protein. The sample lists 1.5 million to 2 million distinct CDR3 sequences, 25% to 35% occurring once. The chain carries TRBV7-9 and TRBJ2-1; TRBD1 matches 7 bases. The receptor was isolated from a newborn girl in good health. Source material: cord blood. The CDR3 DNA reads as TGTGCCGGCAGCTATCCATCCGGGACAGCTAACAATGAGCAGTTCTTC. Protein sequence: CAGSYPSGTANNEQFF. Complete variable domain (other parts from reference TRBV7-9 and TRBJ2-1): DTGVSQNPRHKITKRGQNVTFRCDPISEHNRLYWYRQTLGQGPEFLTYFQNEAQLEKSRLLSDRFSAERPKGSFSTLEIQRTEQGDSAMYLCAGSYPSGTANNEQFFGPGTRLTVL.